This TCR beta chain comes out of a study of OX40 agonist ivuxolimab in advanced cancers. Produced via immunoSEQ multiplex PCR; TCRdb's table is partial and in-frame only. The table shows approximately 100,000 clones, with around nine tenths occurring only once. Germline V lookup: CDR1 SGHDN, CDR2 FVKESK. The CDR3 is 12 residues long. V lost 4 bases, J lost 6 bases, and 9 bases lay in between. The receptor comes from an adult with an advanced solid tumor such as melanoma, head and neck, liver or kidney cancer. Sequences were derived from CD4+ or CD8+ T cells sorted from blood, sampled in a trial of the OX40 agonist ivuxolimab. The chain joins TRBV14 to TRBJ1-1; a weak D match, TRBD1 (5 bases). The CDR3 coding sequence is TGTGCCAGCAGCCTCGGGGGACCTGAAGCTTTCTTT. This codes for CASSLGGPEAFF. The full variable domain, completed using reference TRBV14 and TRBJ1-1, is EAGVTQFPSHSVIEKGQTVTLRCDPISGHDNLYWYRRVMGKEIKFLLHFVKESKQDESGMPNNRFLAERTGGTYSTLKVQPAELEDSGVYFCASSLGGPEAFFGQGTRLTVV.